The 32 T cell receptor beta chains in this list originate from one sample, sequenced in a study of healthy donors' naive CD4 and CD8 T cells. Starting from approximately 500 ng of total RNA, TCR libraries were made with linear amplification. MiXCR, run by TCRdb on the reads, gives a single entry per CDR3 protein. The sample yields approximately 180,000 distinct CDR3 sequences, about 70% seen once. The sequenced sample was naive CD4+ and CD8+ T cells sorted from blood, pooled from several donors. The receptors come from a pool of human donors in good health; the sample pools cells from several healthy donors.

This sequence joins TRBV29-1 and TRBJ2-5, with D hard to call. V was clipped by 5 bases and J by 5 bases, with 15 bases between them. Germline CDR1 SQVTM, CDR2 ANQGSEA. The CDR3 is made up of 13 amino acids. This CDR3 reads CSVMARFKETQYF. In DNA, the CDR3 is TGCAGCGTTATGGCACGGTTTAAGGAGACCCAGTACTTC.

The rearrangement joins TRBV19 to TRBJ2-1, with 16 bases fitting TRBD2. Germline V gene lookup returns CDR1 LNHDA and CDR2 SQIVND (reference sequence). Germline trimming cut 5 bases from V and 9 bases from J; bases unmatched to any gene: 10. CDR3 length: 17 residues. The CDR3: CASSPATGLAGGFEQFF. The CDR3 nucleotides are TGTGCCAGTAGTCCCGCGACGGGACTAGCGGGAGGGTTTGAGCAGTTCTTC.

The chain is built from TRBV12-3 or TRBV12-4 and TRBJ1-3, with TRBD1 identical over 8 bases. V shed 7 bases and J 6 bases; nucleotides not matched to a gene: 5. The length of the CDR3 is 13 residues. The CDR3 sequence: CASTLTGENTIYF. CDR3 bases: TGTGCCAGCACTCTGACAGGGGAAAACACCATATATTTT.

The chain recombines TRBV7-8 with TRBJ2-1; D may be TRBD2 (5 bases). CDR1 is SGHVS and CDR2 is FQNEAQ in the germline V gene. The CDR3 contains 15 residues. Trimming stripped 1 base from V and 7 bases from J, with 14 bases between. CDR3 DNA sequence: TGTGCCAGCAGCTTAGAGGTCGGTGTAGCGAATGAGCAGTTCTTC. Translated: CASSLEVGVANEQFF.

CDR3 in amino acids: CSVEGDRVSTDTQYF. The CDR3 nucleotides read TGCAGCGTTGAAGGGGACAGGGTCAGCACAGATACGCAGTATTTT. The rearrangement links TRBV29-1 to TRBJ2-3; 9 nucleotides match TRBD1. The trim removed 1 base at V and 0 bases at J, leaving 2 bases unmatched. The CDR3 is made up of 15 amino acids. Germline V gives CDR1 SQVTM, CDR2 ANQGSEA.

This chain connects TRBV7-8 to TRBJ2-7; 11 positions agree with TRBD2. V lost 0 bases to trimming and J lost 4 bases; unmatched junction nucleotides: 5. The CDR3 is 16 amino acids. Germline CDR1 is SGHVS and CDR2 is FQNEAQ. CDR3 amino acids: CASSLAGTSGFYEQYF. DNA of the CDR3: TGTGCCAGCAGCTTAGCTGGGACTAGCGGCTTTTACGAGCAGTACTTC.

This clonotype was seen only a few times. The genes are TRBV19 and TRBJ1-5; D possibly corresponds to TRBD1 (6 bases). Per germline, CDR1 LNHDA and CDR2 SQIVND (reference sequence). V was clipped by 5 bases and J by 2 bases, with 13 bases between them. The CDR3 spans 15 residues. Written as DNA, the CDR3 is TGTGCCAGTAGTGATGACAGGCCTGGCAATCAGCCCCAGCATTTT. Residues: CASSDDRPGNQPQHF. The whole variable domain, filled in from reference TRBV19 and TRBJ1-5, reads DGGITQSPKYLFRKEGQNVTLSCEQNLNHDAMYWYRQDPGQGLRLIYYSQIVNDFQKGDIAEGYSVSREKKESFPLTVTSAQKNPTAFYLCASSDDRPGNQPQHFGDGTRLSIL.

This clonotype showed up just once. This chain joins TRBV6-5 and TRBJ2-7, with D unresolved. CDR1 and CDR2 (germline): MNHEY, SVGAGI. The CDR3 has 13 residues. Trimming removed 6 bases at V and 5 bases at J, with 14 bases between. DNA of the CDR3: TGTGCCAGCAGGACCTTGCTAGGGAACGAGCAGTACTTC. Translation: CASRTLLGNEQYF.

The chain couples TRBV12-3 or TRBV12-4 to TRBJ2-1; D uncertain. The V gene lost 4 bases and the J gene lost 8 bases, with 24 bases spanning the gap. There are 17 residues in the CDR3. Here the CDR3 reads CASSSSFTWGNSDEQFF. The DNA of the CDR3 is TGTGCCAGCAGTTCCTCCTTTACGTGGGGTAACAGTGATGAGCAGTTCTTC.

The chain joins TRBV6-5 to TRBJ2-5, with a tentative D call TRBD2 (6 bases). Trimming shortened V by 6 bases and J by 12 bases, and 20 bases separated the two germline ends. Germline loops: CDR1 MNHEY, CDR2 SVGAGI. The CDR3 length is 13 residues. The DNA for the CDR3 is TGTGCCAGCAGGCCCCCGGTCCGGACTACAGAGTACTTC. Its protein is CASRPPVRTTEYF.

V gene TRBV30 combines with J gene TRBJ2-4; D is uncertain. Looked up from germline, CDR1 is GTSNPN and CDR2 is SVGIG (reference sequence). V was shortened by 1 base and J by 0 bases, with 10 bases between the two germline ends. This CDR3 contains 15 residues. The CDR3: CAWSALRIAKNIQYF. The CDR3 DNA is TGTGCCTGGAGTGCCCTTAGGATAGCCAAAAACATTCAGTACTTC.

V gene TRBV27 combines with J gene TRBJ2-1; TRBD2 matches at 7 bases. Germline CDR1 is MNHEY and CDR2 is SMNVEV (reference sequence). This CDR3 comprises 15 residues. The ends lost 9 bases at V and 7 bases at J; junction bases unmatched: 15. CDR3 amino acids: CASRVGGEGSNEQFF. Here the CDR3 DNA reads TGTGCCAGTAGAGTCGGCGGGGAGGGGAGTAATGAGCAGTTCTTC.

This rearrangement joins TRBV27 to TRBJ2-7, with 7 bases matching TRBD2. This CDR3 contains 14 residues. Trimming at V came to 3 bases and at J to 1 base, leaving 3 bases not matched to a gene. Germline V gene sequence: CDR1 MNHEY, CDR2 SMNVEV (reference sequence). For the CDR3, the DNA is TGTGCCAGCAGTTTCCTGGGAGGGTCCTACGAGCAGTACTTC. As protein: CASSFLGGSYEQYF.

The chain has TRBV20-1 and TRBJ1-1, with D unresolved. CDR3 length equals 12 residues. The V gene's germline CDR1 is DFQATT and CDR2 SNEGSKA (reference sequence). The V and J ends lost 1 base and 11 bases respectively, with 14 bases between them. The CDR3, as DNA: TGCAGTGCTAGAGGACCGGCAGCCCAGGCTTTCTTT. Its translation is CSARGPAAQAFF.

The table lists this clonotype with a few counts. The chain couples TRBV29-1 to TRBJ2-3; D may be TRBD2 (5 bases). Deletions cut 7 bases from V and 6 bases from J, with 14 bases between. The length of the CDR3 is 12 residues. CDR1 and CDR2 (germline): SQVTM, ANQGSEA. This chain's CDR3 is CSATEGVDTQYF. In nucleotides, the CDR3 is TGCAGCGCTACTGAGGGCGTTGATACGCAGTATTTT.

This chain connects TRBV6-1 to TRBJ2-1, with 10 nucleotides matching TRBD2. V dropped 3 bases and J dropped 4; count of bases not matched to a gene: 3. In germline, CDR1 is MNHNS, CDR2 SASEGT. The CDR3 sequence is 15 residues long. CDR3 nucleotide sequence: TGTGCCAGCAGTGATAGCGGGGGGTATTACAATGAGCAGTTCTTC. It yields the protein CASSDSGGYYNEQFF.

This clonotype was recorded once. The chain couples TRBV5-4 to TRBJ1-1, with D possibly being TRBD1 (5 bases). The V gene lost 0 bases and the J gene lost 1 base, with 7 bases spanning the gap. CDR1 and CDR2 (germline): SGHNT, YYREEE (reference sequence). CDR3 length: 14 residues. Written as DNA, the CDR3 is TGTGCCAGCAGCTTGGGGACAAGGAACACTGAAGCTTTCTTT. It translates to CASSLGTRNTEAFF.

V and J are TRBV19 and TRBJ1-5; tentative D call: TRBD1 (6 bases). CDR3 length: 18 amino acids. V lost 2 bases to trimming and J lost 0 bases, with 17 bases between them. CDR1 is LNHDA, CDR2 SQIVND, per germline (reference sequence). CDR3 residues: CASSILWRTADSNQPQHF. As DNA, the CDR3 is TGTGCCAGTAGTATATTATGGCGGACAGCAGATAGCAATCAGCCCCAGCATTTT.

V and J are TRBV14 and TRBJ1-2, with 9 bases aligning to TRBD1. Germline V gives CDR1 SGHDN, CDR2 FVKESK. The CDR3 runs to 17 residues. The V gene end was trimmed by 1 base and the J gene end by 4 bases; junction bases not matched to a gene: 10. The CDR3 coding sequence is TGTGCCAGCAGCCAAGCGGGACAGGGTTCAAGTCCCTATGGCTACACCTTC. Translating gives CASSQAGQGSSPYGYTF.

Comment on this clonotype: The junction does not match germline at one end; this may be a read error. The J gene is TRBJ2-7, the V gene TRBV7-8; 7 bases align to TRBD1. This CDR3 comprises 15 residues. From germline, CDR1 is SGHVS and CDR2 FQNEAQ. The CDR3 reads CASSLGTALSYEQYF. The CDR3 DNA is TGTGCTAGCAGCTTGGGGACAGCACTATCGTACGAGCAGTACTTC.

The CDR3 protein is CSVAQGSTEAFF. CDR3 nucleotides: TGCAGCGTTGCACAGGGCTCCACTGAAGCTTTCTTT. This chain links TRBV29-1 with TRBJ1-1, with D perhaps TRBD1 (6 bases). This CDR3 contains 12 residues. Trimming took 4 bases from V and 4 from J, leaving 10 bases between them. In germline, CDR1 is SQVTM, CDR2 ANQGSEA.

A few counts support this clonotype. The chain combines TRBV6-6 with TRBJ2-4; 14 nucleotides line up with TRBD2. Germline CDR1 and CDR2: MNHNY and SVGAGI (reference sequence). The CDR3 has 17 residues. Trimming removed 0 bases from V and 13 bases from J; junction bases left unmatched: 11. CDR3 sequence: CASSYSGAGTSGSRQYF. In DNA form, the CDR3 reads TGTGCCAGCAGTTACTCCGGGGCCGGGACTAGCGGGAGTAGACAGTACTTC.

The CDR3 loop reads CASSPPTPGMEEQYF. In DNA form, the CDR3 reads TGTGCCAGCTCACCACCGACTCCCGGAATGGAAGAGCAGTACTTC. This chain joins TRBV18 and TRBJ2-7, with no clear D. V lost 0 bases and J lost 7, with 16 bases in between. In germline, CDR1 is KGHSH, CDR2 LQKENI. The CDR3 is 15 amino acids.

V usage is TRBV19 and J usage is TRBJ2-1; tentative D call: TRBD1 (6 bases). The CDR3 is 11 residues long. CDR1 is LNHDA and CDR2 is SQIVND in the germline V gene (reference sequence). The germline V and J ends were trimmed by 4 bases and 11 bases, with 9 bases remaining between them. CDR3 bases: TGTGCCAGTAGTAGACAGGCCAAGCAGTTCTTC. It encodes CASSRQAKQFF.

The rearrangement uses TRBV20-1 and TRBJ2-1, with D perhaps matching TRBD2 (5 bases). Per germline, CDR1 DFQATT and CDR2 SNEGSKA (reference sequence). The CDR3 is 13 residues long. Trimming removed 0 bases at V and 8 bases at J, with 11 bases between. CDR3 DNA sequence: TGCAGTGCTAGAGATGGATCTAGCTATGAGCAGTTCTTC. Translation: CSARDGSSYEQFF.

V is TRBV29-1 and J is TRBJ2-1; D is perhaps TRBD2 (5 bases). Germline values: CDR1 SQVTM, CDR2 ANQGSEA. V shed 4 bases and J shed 9 bases, with 13 bases lying between them. There are 12 residues in the CDR3. As DNA, the CDR3 is TGCAGCGTTGGTCCCCTTCGGGGTGAGCAGTTCTTC. It specifies CSVGPLRGEQFF.

The chain has TRBV7-8 and TRBJ1-5; D is undetermined. In germline, CDR1 is SGHVS, CDR2 FQNEAQ. The CDR3 is 15 amino acids. The V gene lost 1 base and the J gene lost 7 bases, with 14 bases spanning the gap. For the CDR3, the DNA is TGTGCCAGCAGCTTAGTAGGCTCCAGCTGGCAGCCCCAGCATTTT. It specifies CASSLVGSSWQPQHF.

The rearrangement joins TRBV5-1 to TRBJ2-3; D is unresolved. The CDR3 covers 15 residues. Germline V gives CDR1 SGHRS, CDR2 YFSETQ. Trimming removed 2 bases from V and 0 bases from J, with 10 bases in between. This CDR3 is CASSFYDVSTDTQYF. CDR3 nucleotide sequence: TGCGCCAGCAGCTTCTACGATGTAAGCACAGATACGCAGTATTTT.

The V gene is TRBV5-4, the J gene TRBJ1-3; D gene uncertain. The germline V gene has CDR1 SGHNT and CDR2 YYREEE (reference sequence). This CDR3 is 13 amino acids long. V was trimmed by 9 bases and J by 0 bases, leaving 10 bases between them. This chain's CDR3 is CATSTHSGNTIYF. As DNA, the CDR3 is TGTGCCACTTCCACACACTCTGGAAACACCATATATTTT.

This chain joins TRBV29-1 and TRBJ2-3; D not resolved. This CDR3 is 13 amino acids long. Germline lookup yields CDR1 SQVTM and CDR2 ANQGSEA. V was pared by 7 bases and J by 2 bases, with 13 bases between. CDR3 in amino acids: CSAYPIDTDTQYF. CDR3 coding DNA: TGCAGCGCCTACCCTATTGACACAGATACGCAGTATTTT.

This clonotype has just one count. The V and J genes are TRBV12-3 or TRBV12-4 and TRBJ2-7, with D maybe TRBD1 (5 bases). The CDR3 runs 14 residues. Trimming cost V 5 bases and J 1 base, with 12 bases left between them. CDR3 nucleotide sequence: TGTGCCAGCAGTAAGTCGCAGGGATCCTACGAGCAGTACTTC. Translated, it gives CASSKSQGSYEQYF.

The V gene is TRBV6-2 or TRBV6-3, the J gene TRBJ1-2; no firm D call. The length of the CDR3 is 14 residues. Germline assignment: CDR1 MNHEY and CDR2 SVGEGT. The V gene lost 2 bases and the J gene lost 3 bases, with 10 bases spanning the gap. In DNA form, the CDR3 reads TGTGCCAGCAGTTACAACCTGGGCCACTATGGCTACACCTTC. As protein: CASSYNLGHYGYTF.